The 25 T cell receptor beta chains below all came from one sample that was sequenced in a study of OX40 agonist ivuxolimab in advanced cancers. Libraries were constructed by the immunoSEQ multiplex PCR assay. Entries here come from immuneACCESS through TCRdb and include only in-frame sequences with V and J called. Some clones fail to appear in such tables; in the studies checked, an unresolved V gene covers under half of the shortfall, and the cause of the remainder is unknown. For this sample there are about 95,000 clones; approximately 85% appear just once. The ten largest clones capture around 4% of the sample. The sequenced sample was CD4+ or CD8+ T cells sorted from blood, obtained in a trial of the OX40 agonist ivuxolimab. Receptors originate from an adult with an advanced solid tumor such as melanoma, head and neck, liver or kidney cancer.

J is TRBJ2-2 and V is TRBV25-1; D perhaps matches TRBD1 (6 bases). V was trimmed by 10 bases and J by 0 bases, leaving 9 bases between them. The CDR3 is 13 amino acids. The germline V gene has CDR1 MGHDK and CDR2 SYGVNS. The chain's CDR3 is CAIGTPNTGELFF. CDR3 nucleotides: TGTGCCATAGGGACACCGAACACCGGGGAGCTGTTTTTT.

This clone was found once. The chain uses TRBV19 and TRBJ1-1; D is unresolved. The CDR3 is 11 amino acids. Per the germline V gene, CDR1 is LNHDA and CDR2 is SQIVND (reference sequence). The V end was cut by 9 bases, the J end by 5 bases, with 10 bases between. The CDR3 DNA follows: TGTGCCAGCTTAGCGGGGACTGAAGCTTTCTTT. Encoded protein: CASLAGTEAFF.

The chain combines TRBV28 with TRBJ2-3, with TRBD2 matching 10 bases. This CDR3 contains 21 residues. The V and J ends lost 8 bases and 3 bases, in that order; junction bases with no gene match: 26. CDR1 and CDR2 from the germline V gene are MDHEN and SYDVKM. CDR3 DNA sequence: TGTGCCAGCCCTCCAGGGAGCGGGAGGGTGCAGGGTCCTTTGTCGACAGATACGCAGTATTTT. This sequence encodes CASPPGSGRVQGPLSTDTQYF.

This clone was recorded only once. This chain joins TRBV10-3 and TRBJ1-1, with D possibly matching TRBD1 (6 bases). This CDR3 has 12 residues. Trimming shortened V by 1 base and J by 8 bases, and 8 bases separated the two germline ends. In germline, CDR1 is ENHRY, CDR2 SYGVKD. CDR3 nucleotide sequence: TGTGCCATCAGTGAGTTGGGGGGCGAAGCTTTCTTT. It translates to CAISELGGEAFF.

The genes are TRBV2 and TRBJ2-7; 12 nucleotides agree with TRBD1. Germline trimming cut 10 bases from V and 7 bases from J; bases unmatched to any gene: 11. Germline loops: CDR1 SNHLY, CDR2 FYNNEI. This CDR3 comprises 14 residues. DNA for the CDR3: TGTGCCACAAGGATAGGGACAGGGGGCTATGAGCAGTACTTC. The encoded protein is CATRIGTGGYEQYF.

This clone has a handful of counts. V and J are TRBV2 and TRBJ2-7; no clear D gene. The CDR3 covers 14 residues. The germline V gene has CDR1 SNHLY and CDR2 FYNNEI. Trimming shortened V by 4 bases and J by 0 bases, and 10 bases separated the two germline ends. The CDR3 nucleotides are TGTGCCAGCAGTGTTACCAGATTCTCCTACGAGCAGTACTTC. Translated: CASSVTRFSYEQYF.

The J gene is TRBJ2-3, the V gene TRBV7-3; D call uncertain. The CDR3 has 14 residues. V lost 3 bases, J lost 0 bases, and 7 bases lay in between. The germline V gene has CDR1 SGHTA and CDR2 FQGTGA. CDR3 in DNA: TGTGCCAGCAGCTTCGGCCAGAGCACAGATACGCAGTATTTT. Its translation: CASSFGQSTDTQYF.

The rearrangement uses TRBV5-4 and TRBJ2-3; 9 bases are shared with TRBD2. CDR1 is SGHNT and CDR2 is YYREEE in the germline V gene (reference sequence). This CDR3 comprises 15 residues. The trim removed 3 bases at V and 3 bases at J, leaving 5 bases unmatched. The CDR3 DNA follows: TGTGCCAGCAGCTGGGGCGGGAGGGGTACAGATACGCAGTATTTT. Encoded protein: CASSWGGRGTDTQYF.

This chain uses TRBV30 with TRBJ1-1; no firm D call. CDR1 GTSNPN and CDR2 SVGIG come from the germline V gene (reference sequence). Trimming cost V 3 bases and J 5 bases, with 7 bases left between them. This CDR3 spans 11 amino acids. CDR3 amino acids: CAWRIGTEAFF. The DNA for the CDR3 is TGTGCCTGGAGGATAGGAACTGAAGCTTTCTTT.

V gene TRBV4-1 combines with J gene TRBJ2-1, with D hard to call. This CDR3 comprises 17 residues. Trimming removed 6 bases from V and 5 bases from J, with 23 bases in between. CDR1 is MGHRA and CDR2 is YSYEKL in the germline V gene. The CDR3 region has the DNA TGCGCCAGCAGTCACTCGGGTAGGCAGTCATATCACAATGAGCAGTTCTTC. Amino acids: CASSHSGRQSYHNEQFF.

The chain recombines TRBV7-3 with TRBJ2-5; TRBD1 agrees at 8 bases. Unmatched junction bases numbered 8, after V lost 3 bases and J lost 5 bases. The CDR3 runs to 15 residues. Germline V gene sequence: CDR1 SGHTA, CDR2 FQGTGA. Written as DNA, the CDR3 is TGTGCCAGCAGCTTGTCGGGACAGGTGGTGGAGACCCAGTACTTC. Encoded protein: CASSLSGQVVETQYF.

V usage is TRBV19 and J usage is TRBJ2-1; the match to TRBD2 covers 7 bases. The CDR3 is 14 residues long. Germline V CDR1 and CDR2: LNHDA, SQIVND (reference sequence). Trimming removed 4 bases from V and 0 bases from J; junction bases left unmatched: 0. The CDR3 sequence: CASSSGSSYNEQFF. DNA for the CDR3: TGTGCCAGTAGTAGCGGGAGCTCCTACAATGAGCAGTTCTTC.

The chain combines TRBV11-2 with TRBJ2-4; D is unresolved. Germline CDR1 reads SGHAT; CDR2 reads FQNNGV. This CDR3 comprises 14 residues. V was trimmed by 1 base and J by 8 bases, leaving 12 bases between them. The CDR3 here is CASSLAVGRDIQYF. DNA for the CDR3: TGTGCCAGCAGCTTAGCGGTGGGAAGGGACATTCAGTACTTC.

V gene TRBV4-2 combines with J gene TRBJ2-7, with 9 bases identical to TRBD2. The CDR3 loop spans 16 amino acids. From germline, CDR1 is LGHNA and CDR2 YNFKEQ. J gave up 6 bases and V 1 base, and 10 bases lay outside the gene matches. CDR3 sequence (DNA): TGTGCCAGCAGCCAAGGGGCGGGACTAGCTCTGCGCGAGCAGTACTTC. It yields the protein CASSQGAGLALREQYF.

Written as DNA, the CDR3 is TGTGCCAGCAGCTTACAGGGGGCAGATACGCAGTATTTT. It codes for CASSLQGADTQYF. V gene TRBV7-9 combines with J gene TRBJ2-3, with 7 bases fitting TRBD1. This CDR3 contains 13 residues. V shed 2 bases, J shed 4 bases, and the junction held 0 bases outside the gene matches. Germline V gene sequence: CDR1 SEHNR, CDR2 FQNEAQ (reference sequence). Full variable domain (rest looked up from reference TRBV7-9 and TRBJ2-3): DTGVSQNPRHKITKRGQNVTFRCDPISEHNRLYWYRQTLGQGPEFLTYFQNEAQLEKSRLLSDRFSAERPKGSFSTLEIQRTEQGDSAMYLCASSLQGADTQYFGPGTRLTVL.

CDR3: CASSILPLSLYEQYF. The CDR3 bases are TGTGCCAGTAGTATCCTCCCGCTCTCCCTCTACGAGCAGTACTTC. The chain recombines TRBV19 with TRBJ2-5; D unresolved. Near its end, the DNA agrees better with TRBJ2-7, so the J call may be wrong. Germline CDR1 is LNHDA and CDR2 is SQIVND (reference sequence). This CDR3 spans 15 amino acids.

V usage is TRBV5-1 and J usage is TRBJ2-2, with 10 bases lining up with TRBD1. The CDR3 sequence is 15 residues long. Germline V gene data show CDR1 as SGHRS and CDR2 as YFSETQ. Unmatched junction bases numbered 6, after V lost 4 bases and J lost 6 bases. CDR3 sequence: CASSPGTGEAGELFF. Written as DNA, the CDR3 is TGCGCCAGCAGCCCCGGGACAGGGGAGGCCGGGGAGCTGTTTTTT.

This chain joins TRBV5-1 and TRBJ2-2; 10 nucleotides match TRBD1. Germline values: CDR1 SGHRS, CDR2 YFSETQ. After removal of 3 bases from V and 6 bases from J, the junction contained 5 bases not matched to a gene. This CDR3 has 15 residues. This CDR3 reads CASSSSGTGAGELFF. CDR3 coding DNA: TGCGCCAGCAGCTCGTCAGGGACAGGGGCCGGGGAGCTGTTTTTT.

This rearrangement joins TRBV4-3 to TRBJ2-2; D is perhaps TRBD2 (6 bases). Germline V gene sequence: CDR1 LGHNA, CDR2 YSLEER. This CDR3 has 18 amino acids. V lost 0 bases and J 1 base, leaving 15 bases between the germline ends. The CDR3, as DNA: TGCGCCAGCAGCCAAGACCAGGGACTCGCGGTGAACACCGGGGAGCTGTTTTTT. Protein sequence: CASSQDQGLAVNTGELFF.

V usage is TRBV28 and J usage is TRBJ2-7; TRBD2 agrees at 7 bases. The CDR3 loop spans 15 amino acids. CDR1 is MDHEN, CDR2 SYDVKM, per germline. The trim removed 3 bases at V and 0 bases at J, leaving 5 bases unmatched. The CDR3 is CASSLGGTASYEQYF. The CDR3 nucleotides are TGTGCCAGCAGTTTGGGGGGGACGGCCTCCTACGAGCAGTACTTC.

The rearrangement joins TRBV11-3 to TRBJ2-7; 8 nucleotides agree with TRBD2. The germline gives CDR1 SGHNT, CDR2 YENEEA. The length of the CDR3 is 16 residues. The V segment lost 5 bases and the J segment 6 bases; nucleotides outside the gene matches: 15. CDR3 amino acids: CASSPPHRIAGSEQYF. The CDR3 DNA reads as TGTGCCAGCAGCCCACCCCATCGAATAGCGGGAAGCGAGCAGTACTTC.

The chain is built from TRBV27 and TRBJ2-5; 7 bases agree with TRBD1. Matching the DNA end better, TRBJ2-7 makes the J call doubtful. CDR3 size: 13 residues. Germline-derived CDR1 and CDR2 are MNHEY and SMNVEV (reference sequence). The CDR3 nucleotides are TGTGCCAGCAGCTACGACAGGGATGGCGAGCAGTACTTC. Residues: CASSYDRDGEQYF.

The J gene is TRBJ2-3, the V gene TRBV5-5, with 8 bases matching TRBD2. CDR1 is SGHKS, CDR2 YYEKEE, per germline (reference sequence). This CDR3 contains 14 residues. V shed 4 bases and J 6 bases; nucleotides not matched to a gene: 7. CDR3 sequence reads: CASSPAGDRDTQYF. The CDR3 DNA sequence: TGTGCCAGCAGCCCAGCGGGAGATAGGGATACGCAGTATTTT.

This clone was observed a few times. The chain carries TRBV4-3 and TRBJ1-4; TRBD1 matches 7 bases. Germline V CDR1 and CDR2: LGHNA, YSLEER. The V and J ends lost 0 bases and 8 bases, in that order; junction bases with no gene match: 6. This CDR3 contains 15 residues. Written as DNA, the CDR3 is TGCGCCAGCAGCCAAGATCCGACAGGGAACGAAAAACTGTTTTTT. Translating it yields CASSQDPTGNEKLFF.

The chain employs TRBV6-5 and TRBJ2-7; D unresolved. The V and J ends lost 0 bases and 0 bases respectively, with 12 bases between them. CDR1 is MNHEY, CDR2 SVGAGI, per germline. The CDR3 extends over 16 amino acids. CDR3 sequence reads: CASSYSGYISSYEQYF. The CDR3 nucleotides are TGTGCCAGCAGTTACTCAGGTTACATCAGCTCCTACGAGCAGTACTTC.